This TCR beta chain was sequenced for a study of blood T cell repertoires in COVID-19. Study context: The United States, Italy and Spain were the sources of the acute and convalescent COVID-19 samples.

The germline CDR1 and CDR2 sequences are SGHAT and FQNNGV. The CDR3 is 14 residues long. V was cut by 5 bases and J by 8 bases, with 15 bases left in between. Profiled with immunoSEQ multiplex PCR; TCRdb holds only in-frame clones, not every one. The sample consists of over 200,000 clones, approximately 86% of them appearing once. The specimen was PBMCs or T cells enriched from blood (not recorded which). The chain has TRBV11-2 and TRBJ1-4; D unresolved. This TCR was sampled from a woman aged 25 to 39 who had been exposed to COVID-19. The CDR3 region has the DNA TGTGCCAGCAGCCCATTCGGGGAAGAAGAAAAACTGTTTTTT. This encodes CASSPFGEEEKLFF. The full variable domain, completed using reference TRBV11-2 and TRBJ1-4, is EAGVAQSPRYKIIEKRQSVAFWCNPISGHATLYWYQQILGQGPKLLIQFQNNGVVDDSQLPKDRFSAERLKGVDSTLKIQPAKLEDSAVYLCASSPFGEEEKLFFGSGTQLSVL.